These 15 T cell receptor beta chains came from one sample sequenced in a study of T cell repertoires in cytomegalovirus infection. MiXCR was run by TCRdb on the reads, yielding one entry per CDR3 protein. The sample shows 400,000 or so distinct CDR3 sequences, around 18% of them seen only once. The sequencing input was PBMCs. The receptors derive from a human donor in good health (CMV status not recorded). Some clones in this sample may be carry-over from other donors' samples.

V and J are TRBV6-2 or TRBV6-3 and TRBJ2-1, with 7 nucleotides matching TRBD2. The trim removed 5 bases at V and 3 bases at J, leaving 4 bases unmatched. The germline V gene has CDR1 MNHEY and CDR2 SVGEGT. This CDR3 is 14 amino acids long. The CDR3 loop reads CASSREVSYNEQFF. CDR3 DNA sequence: TGTGCCAGCAGTCGGGAGGTCAGCTACAATGAGCAGTTCTTC.

This clonotype has a handful of counts. The chain carries TRBV11-2 and TRBJ1-2, with a possible D match to TRBD1 (5 bases). The CDR3 totals 17 residues. V lost 0 bases and J lost 6, with 20 bases in between. From germline, CDR1 is SGHAT and CDR2 FQNNGV. CDR3 in amino acids: CASSLDHWDGREDGYTF. Written as DNA, the CDR3 is TGTGCCAGCAGCTTAGATCATTGGGACGGCAGGGAGGATGGCTACACCTTC.

The V and J genes are TRBV4-2 and TRBJ2-3, with D possibly being TRBD1 (6 bases). The CDR3 has 15 amino acids. Per the germline V gene, CDR1 is LGHNA and CDR2 is YNFKEQ. The V end lost 1 base, the J end lost 1 base, and 9 bases lay between the germline ends. CDR3 amino acids: CASSQGPGGTDTQYF. In DNA, the CDR3 is TGTGCCAGCAGCCAAGGTCCAGGGGGCACAGATACGCAGTATTTT.

This clonotype occurred many times. The chain employs TRBV2 and TRBJ2-1; 8 bases agree with TRBD2. This CDR3 region has 15 residues. Germline CDR1 SNHLY, CDR2 FYNNEI. After removal of 8 bases from V and 8 bases from J, the junction contained 14 bases not matched to a gene. The CDR3 reads CASRPDPAGEYEQFF. The CDR3 nucleotides are TGTGCCAGCCGCCCGGATCCAGCGGGAGAGTATGAGCAGTTCTTC.

The V gene is TRBV7-7, the J gene TRBJ2-5, with TRBD1 identical over 7 bases. CDR1 is SSHAT and CDR2 is FNYEAQ in the germline V gene (reference sequence). The CDR3 runs 16 residues. Unmatched junction bases numbered 8, after V lost 2 bases and J lost 2 bases. This chain's CDR3 is CASSLLGRDSQETQYF. CDR3 sequence (DNA): TGTGCCAGCAGCTTATTAGGACGGGACAGTCAAGAGACCCAGTACTTC.

There are many counts of this clonotype. The chain uses TRBV20-1 and TRBJ2-7; possibly TRBD1 for D (5 bases). CDR3 length: 14 residues. CDR1 is DFQATT and CDR2 is SNEGSKA in the germline V gene (reference sequence). Trimming stripped 5 bases from V and 6 bases from J, with 20 bases between. Here the CDR3 DNA reads TGCAGTGCTGGCTTTATGGGGCCCCTATCCGAGCAGTACTTC. Translating gives CSAGFMGPLSEQYF.

This clonotype was counted only a few times. This chain links TRBV11-2 with TRBJ2-1, with D unclear. Germline V gene lookup returns CDR1 SGHAT and CDR2 FQNNGV. V was cut by 1 base and J by 8 bases, with 21 bases left in between. The CDR3 is 17 amino acids. The CDR3 nucleotides read TGTGCCAGCAGCTTAGGTAGTGCTAGAGGTATTTTAGATGAGCAGTTCTTC. Residues: CASSLGSARGILDEQFF. The complete variable domain, with remaining parts taken from reference TRBV11-2 and TRBJ2-1, reads EAGVAQSPRYKIIEKRQSVAFWCNPISGHATLYWYQQILGQGPKLLIQFQNNGVVDDSQLPKDRFSAERLKGVDSTLKIQPAKLEDSAVYLCASSLGSARGILDEQFFGPGTRLTVL.

This clonotype has more than one count but fewer than ten. The chain is built from TRBV4-3 and TRBJ2-2; D is ambiguous. The CDR3 totals 15 residues. The V and J ends lost 1 base and 8 bases respectively, with 14 bases between them. The germline V gene encodes CDR1 LGHNA and CDR2 YSLEER. CDR3 in amino acids: CASSQAKYGPGELFF. CDR3 nucleotides: TGCGCCAGCAGCCAAGCCAAGTACGGGCCTGGGGAGCTGTTTTTT.

This clonotype showed up many times. The V and J genes are TRBV12-3 or TRBV12-4 and TRBJ2-7; the D is unclear. This CDR3 region has 13 residues. Trimming removed 5 bases at V and 5 bases at J, with 13 bases between. The CDR3 protein is CASSRFPENEQYF. CDR3 bases: TGTGCCAGCAGTAGGTTTCCGGAGAACGAGCAGTACTTC.

This clonotype occurred many times. The chain employs TRBV2 and TRBJ1-2; D remains ambiguous. The CDR3 contains 13 residues. The V end was cut by 4 bases, the J end by 2 bases, with 8 bases between. Germline V gene data show CDR1 as SNHLY and CDR2 as FYNNEI. The CDR3 DNA reads as TGTGCCAGCAGTGTGGATCAGAACTATGGCTACACCTTC. Its translation is CASSVDQNYGYTF.

This clonotype was counted only a few times. The V gene is TRBV6-1, the J gene TRBJ1-6; D is unclear. This CDR3 comprises 16 residues. Per the germline V gene, CDR1 is MNHNS and CDR2 is SASEGT. Trimming shortened V by 7 bases and J by 8 bases, and 21 bases separated the two germline ends. The CDR3 loop is CASTPGFLSIYSPLHF. The CDR3 coding sequence is TGTGCCAGCACCCCGGGATTTCTTAGCATTTATTCACCCCTCCACTTT.

The chain carries TRBV2 and TRBJ1-1, with a possible D match to TRBD1 (6 bases). From germline, CDR1 is SNHLY and CDR2 FYNNEI. V dropped 6 bases and J dropped 0 bases, with 11 bases sitting between them. The CDR3 sequence is 14 residues long. CDR3 coding DNA: TGTGCCAGCAGGTACAGGGTTATGAACACTGAAGCTTTCTTT. Translating it yields CASRYRVMNTEAFF.

The genes are TRBV29-1 and TRBJ2-1; no definite D call. V lost 4 bases and J 5 bases, leaving 9 bases between the germline ends. The CDR3 length is 12 residues. CDR1 SQVTM and CDR2 ANQGSEA come from the germline V gene. The CDR3 sequence: CSVAMYNNEQFF. CDR3 sequence (DNA): TGCAGCGTTGCAATGTATAACAATGAGCAGTTCTTC.

This clonotype has only a few counts. This sequence joins TRBV7-8 and TRBJ2-7; 8 bases are shared with TRBD1. J was trimmed by 3 bases and V by 4 bases; bases with no gene match: 8. Germline V gene lookup returns CDR1 SGHVS and CDR2 FQNEAQ. The CDR3 runs to 15 residues. The CDR3 reads CASSSGQGVFYEQYF. CDR3 nucleotides: TGTGCCAGCAGCTCCGGACAGGGAGTTTTCTACGAGCAGTACTTC.

This clonotype was counted at least ten times. The chain's CDR3 is CASSSRTTPSDEQFF. DNA for the CDR3: TGTGCCAGCAGCTCCCGGACGACCCCTAGCGATGAGCAGTTCTTC. The rearrangement joins TRBV7-9 to TRBJ2-1; D might be TRBD2 (6 bases). The germline V and J ends were trimmed by 4 bases and 8 bases, with 18 bases remaining between them. CDR3 length: 15 amino acids. Germline V CDR1 and CDR2: SEHNR, FQNEAQ (reference sequence).